These 22 T cell receptor beta chains were all obtained from the same sample, sequenced in a study of shared clonotypes between healthy human individuals. The repertoire was sequenced with immunoSEQ multiplex PCR; TCRdb's copy has only in-frame clones and lacks some. The table has under 650,000 clones, almost 97% seen once. The sample comprised naive CD4+ T cells sorted from blood. Subset in this sample: CD45RA+ positively selected. Every receptor here comes from a woman in her 30s in good health.

V usage is TRBV2 and J usage is TRBJ2-1; 8 positions match TRBD2. CDR3 length: 13 residues. The trim removed 6 bases at V and 6 bases at J, leaving 4 bases unmatched. Per the germline V gene, CDR1 is SNHLY and CDR2 is FYNNEI. The CDR3 protein is CASSQTSANEQFF. CDR3 coding DNA: TGTGCCAGCAGCCAGACTAGCGCCAATGAGCAGTTCTTC.

The gene calls are TRBV2 and TRBJ2-1, with 11 nucleotides matching TRBD2. The CDR3 has 13 amino acids. In germline, CDR1 is SNHLY, CDR2 FYNNEI. V gave up 7 bases and J gave up 12 bases; unmatched junction bases: 8. The DNA of the CDR3 is TGTGCCAGCAACCCTACTAGCGGGGGTGGGCAGTTCTTC. It yields the protein CASNPTSGGGQFF.

On this clone: The sample carries other DNA sequences with the same CDR3. This chain uses TRBV18 with TRBJ1-1; 10 nucleotides match TRBD1. The CDR3 runs to 15 residues. The germline V gene has CDR1 KGHSH and CDR2 LQKENI. J gave up 1 base and V 3 bases, and 2 bases lay outside the gene matches. The DNA for the CDR3 is TGTGCCAGCTCACCGGGACAGGGGAAGAACACTGAAGCTTTCTTT. Its protein is CASSPGQGKNTEAFF. Combining the CDR3 with reference TRBV18 and TRBJ1-1 gives the whole variable domain NAGVMQNPRHLVRRRGQEARLRCSPMKGHSHVYWYRQLPEEGLKFMVYLQKENIIDESGMPKERFSAEFPKEGPSILRIQQVVRGDSAAYFCASSPGQGKNTEAFFGQGTRLTVV.

V and J are TRBV6-5 and TRBJ1-2; D gene unclear. Trimming removed 6 bases from V and 7 bases from J, with 15 bases in between. The CDR3 runs to 13 residues. The germline V gene encodes CDR1 MNHEY and CDR2 SVGAGI. The CDR3 sequence is CASREGGGLGYTF. As DNA, the CDR3 is TGTGCCAGCAGGGAGGGAGGCGGACTTGGCTACACCTTC.

V is TRBV7-9 and J is TRBJ1-4, with D possibly being TRBD1 (5 bases). Germline V gives CDR1 SEHNR, CDR2 FQNEAQ (reference sequence). The CDR3 length is 12 residues. Deletions cut 11 bases from V and 8 bases from J, with 15 bases between. The CDR3 loop reads CAVGHSGEKLFF. In nucleotides, the CDR3 is TGTGCCGTCGGACATTCAGGAGAAAAACTGTTTTTT.

J is TRBJ2-7 and V is TRBV10-3; 7 nucleotides align to TRBD2. CDR1 is ENHRY, CDR2 SYGVKD, per germline. The length of the CDR3 is 14 residues. V lost 3 bases to trimming and J lost 2 bases; unmatched junction nucleotides: 4. CDR3 amino acids: CAISDREDAYEQYF. CDR3 sequence (DNA): TGTGCCATCAGTGACCGGGAGGACGCCTACGAGCAGTACTTC.

This clone was found once. The chain uses TRBV28 and TRBJ1-4; D is possibly TRBD1 (5 bases). Germline values: CDR1 MDHEN, CDR2 SYDVKM. The CDR3 contains 17 residues. Trimming removed 9 bases at V and 1 base at J, with 21 bases between. DNA of the CDR3: TGTGCCAGTACAATGGGGCTCCTCCCCAGAACTAATGAAAAACTGTTTTTT. Its translation is CASTMGLLPRTNEKLFF.

The chain couples TRBV13 to TRBJ2-3; tentatively, D is TRBD2 (6 bases). The CDR3 is made up of 15 amino acids. CDR1 and CDR2 from the germline V gene are PRHDT and FYEKMQ (reference sequence). Trimming pared 5 bases from V and 4 bases from J, leaving 16 bases between. The CDR3 sequence: CASSLRSGVADTQYF. The DNA for the CDR3 is TGTGCCAGCAGCCTGAGATCGGGAGTGGCAGATACGCAGTATTTT.

J is TRBJ2-2 and V is TRBV2; 8 bases are a match to TRBD1. With 8 bases clipped from V and 6 bases from J, the junction kept 11 bases outside the gene matches. Germline V gives CDR1 SNHLY, CDR2 FYNNEI. This CDR3 is built from 15 residues. CDR3 sequence: CASLRYRGKPGELFF. CDR3 nucleotide sequence: TGTGCCAGCCTCCGGTACAGGGGGAAGCCCGGGGAGCTGTTTTTT.

This chain connects TRBV19 to TRBJ2-1; 8 bases align to TRBD1. V shed 1 base, J shed 6 bases, and the junction held 8 bases outside the gene matches. Germline lookup yields CDR1 LNHDA and CDR2 SQIVND (reference sequence). There are 16 residues in the CDR3. The DNA for the CDR3 is TGTGCCAGTAGTATAGGCCGGGACAGGCATCTCAATGAGCAGTTCTTC. Protein: CASSIGRDRHLNEQFF.

The CDR3 here is CASSYPGLDSYNEQFF. The CDR3 DNA reads as TGTGCCAGCAGTTACCCCGGACTGGACTCCTACAATGAGCAGTTCTTC. The chain recombines TRBV6-6 with TRBJ2-1; TRBD2 might be the D (5 bases). Germline loops: CDR1 MNHNY, CDR2 SVGAGI (reference sequence). The CDR3 loop spans 16 amino acids. The V end lost 2 bases, the J end lost 0 bases, and 11 bases lay between the germline ends.

This clone was detected once. This chain connects TRBV19 to TRBJ2-7; D is perhaps TRBD1 (6 bases). Trimming took off 8 bases at V and 4 bases at J, with 21 bases between the two ends. The germline gives CDR1 LNHDA, CDR2 SQIVND (reference sequence). The CDR3 runs to 15 residues. CDR3 DNA sequence: TGTGCCAGTCGAAGCGGACAGCCAGACCGATACGAGCAGTACTTC. Translating gives CASRSGQPDRYEQYF.

V and J are TRBV30 and TRBJ1-1; TRBD1 matches 7 bases. Looked up from germline, CDR1 is GTSNPN and CDR2 is SVGIG (reference sequence). V gave up 2 bases and J gave up 8 bases; unmatched junction bases: 8. This CDR3 contains 13 residues. The CDR3 is CAWSRQGELEAFF. The CDR3 nucleotides read TGTGCCTGGAGTCGACAGGGAGAGTTGGAAGCTTTCTTT.

CDR3 bases: TGTGCCAGCAGTGAGCCGGGGCTAGGGCCTCCTTTTACGCAGTATTTT. Encoded protein: CASSEPGLGPPFTQYF. V gene TRBV6-1 combines with J gene TRBJ2-3; D possibly uses TRBD1 or TRBD2 (5 bases each). CDR3 length: 16 amino acids. Germline lookup yields CDR1 MNHNS and CDR2 SASEGT. With 3 bases removed from V and 8 bases from J, the gap between germline ends came to 21 bases.

In nucleotides, the CDR3 is TGTGCCAGCAGTTTATTAAGAGATGAAGCTTTCTTT. Protein: CASSLLRDEAFF. V is TRBV28 and J is TRBJ1-1; the D is unclear. The CDR3 runs 12 residues. Germline-derived CDR1 and CDR2 are MDHEN and SYDVKM. Trimming removed 1 base at V and 7 bases at J, with 7 bases between.

V is TRBV16 and J is TRBJ2-1; 9 positions match TRBD1. Losses at the gene ends were 6 bases for V and 10 bases for J; bases not matched to a gene: 10. The CDR3 length is 14 residues. Looked up from germline, CDR1 is KGHSY and CDR2 is FQNENV. The chain's CDR3 is CASSRDRVTGEQFF. The CDR3 nucleotides are TGTGCCAGCAGTCGGGACAGGGTTACAGGCGAGCAGTTCTTC.

CDR3 in amino acids: CASSTWREGEDTDTQYF. The CDR3 bases are TGTGCCAGCAGCACGTGGCGGGAGGGAGAAGACACAGATACGCAGTATTTT. The rearrangement joins TRBV28 to TRBJ2-3, with 9 bases aligning to TRBD2. Germline V gives CDR1 MDHEN, CDR2 SYDVKM. J lost 2 bases, V lost 6 bases, and 12 bases had no gene match. This CDR3 has 17 amino acids. The full variable domain, completed using reference TRBV28 and TRBJ2-3, is DVKVTQSSRYLVKRTGEKVFLECVQDMDHENMFWYRQDPGLGLRLIYFSYDVKMKEKGDIPEGYSVSREKKERFSLILESASTNQTSMYLCASSTWREGEDTDTQYFGPGTRLTVL.

The J gene is TRBJ2-1, the V gene TRBV7-9; maybe TRBD1 (6 bases). The germline gives CDR1 SEHNR, CDR2 FQNEAQ (reference sequence). This CDR3 is 15 amino acids long. Trimming took off 5 bases at V and 0 bases at J, with 11 bases between the two ends. The CDR3 DNA reads TGTGCCAGCAGCAAACAGGGATACTCCTACAATGAGCAGTTCTTC. It codes for CASSKQGYSYNEQFF.

The chain is built from TRBV7-9 and TRBJ1-2; D is possibly TRBD1 (5 bases). V dropped 7 bases and J dropped 6 bases, with 15 bases sitting between them. CDR1 is SEHNR and CDR2 is FQNEAQ in the germline V gene (reference sequence). CDR3 length: 13 residues. This CDR3 reads CASTMGGGDGYTF. The CDR3 coding sequence is TGTGCCAGCACCATGGGTGGGGGAGATGGCTACACCTTC.

This chain connects TRBV9 to TRBJ2-2; TRBD1 matches 10 bases. This CDR3 contains 17 residues. The ends lost 0 bases at V and 4 bases at J; junction bases unmatched: 6. Per the germline V gene, CDR1 is SGDLS and CDR2 is YYNGEE. Written as DNA, the CDR3 is TGTGCCAGCAGCGTAGAGAGCGGGACAGGGGTCACCGGGGAGCTGTTTTTT. Translated: CASSVESGTGVTGELFF.

J is TRBJ2-7 and V is TRBV19; D is unclear. This CDR3 is 12 amino acids long. The germline V gene has CDR1 LNHDA and CDR2 SQIVND (reference sequence). The germline V and J ends were trimmed by 4 bases and 0 bases, with 4 bases remaining between them. CDR3 bases: TGTGCCAGTAGTACCTCCTCCTACGAGCAGTACTTC. Protein: CASSTSSYEQYF.

J is TRBJ2-7 and V is TRBV6-6, with D tentatively TRBD1 (6 bases). Between the trimmed V and J ends, which lost 3 bases and 3 bases, there was a span of 9 bases. Looked up from germline, CDR1 is MNHNY and CDR2 is SVGAGI (reference sequence). This CDR3 comprises 13 residues. The CDR3 sequence is CASSYTGNYEQYF. The CDR3 nucleotides are TGTGCCAGCAGTTATACAGGGAACTACGAGCAGTACTTC.